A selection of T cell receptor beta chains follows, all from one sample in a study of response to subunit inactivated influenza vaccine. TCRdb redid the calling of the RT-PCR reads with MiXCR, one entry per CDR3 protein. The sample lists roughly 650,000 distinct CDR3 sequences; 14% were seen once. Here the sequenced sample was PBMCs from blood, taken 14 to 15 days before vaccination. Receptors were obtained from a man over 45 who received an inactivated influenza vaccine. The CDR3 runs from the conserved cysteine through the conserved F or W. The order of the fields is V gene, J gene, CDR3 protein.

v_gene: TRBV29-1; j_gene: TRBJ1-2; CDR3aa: CSVGGQALGYTF
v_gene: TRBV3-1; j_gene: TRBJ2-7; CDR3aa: CASSQGNANEQYF
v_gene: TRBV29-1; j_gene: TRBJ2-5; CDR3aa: CSAGQGAETQYF
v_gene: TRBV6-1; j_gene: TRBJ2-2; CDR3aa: CASSGQGANTGELFF
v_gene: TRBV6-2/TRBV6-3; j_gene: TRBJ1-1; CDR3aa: CASSRTVLMNTEAFF
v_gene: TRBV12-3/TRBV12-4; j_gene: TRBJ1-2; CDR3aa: CASGTPGPFAGYTF
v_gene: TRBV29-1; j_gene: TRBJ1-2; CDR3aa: CSVEERDGVYGYTF
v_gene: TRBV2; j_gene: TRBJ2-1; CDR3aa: CASTLGQGAYNEQFF
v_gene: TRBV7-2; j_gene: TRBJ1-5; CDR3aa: CASSLERGSGNQPQHF
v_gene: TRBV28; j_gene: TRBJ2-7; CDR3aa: CASSPSGEAYEQYF
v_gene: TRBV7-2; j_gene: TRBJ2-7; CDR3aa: CASSLNTGEGEQYF
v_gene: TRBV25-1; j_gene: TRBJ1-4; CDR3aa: CASRDTQGVGEKLFF
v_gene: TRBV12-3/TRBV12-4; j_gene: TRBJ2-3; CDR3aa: CASSLSGGGSRTDTQYF
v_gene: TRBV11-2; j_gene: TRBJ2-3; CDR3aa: CASTNRDRGVGGTTDTQYF
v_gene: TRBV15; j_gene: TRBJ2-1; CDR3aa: CGTSRDNDRDNEQFF
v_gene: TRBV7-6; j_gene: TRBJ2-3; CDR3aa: CASSLGLNTDTQYF
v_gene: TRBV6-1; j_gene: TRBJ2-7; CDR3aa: CASSETGHDEQYF
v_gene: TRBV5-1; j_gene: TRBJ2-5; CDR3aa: CASSPAGTGGETQYF
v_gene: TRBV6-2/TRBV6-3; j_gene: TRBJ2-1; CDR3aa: CASTGLAGPYNEQFF
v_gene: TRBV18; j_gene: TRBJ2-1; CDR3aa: CASSPPGTSGYNEQFF
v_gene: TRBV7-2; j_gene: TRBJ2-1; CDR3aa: CASGWKGNYNEQFF
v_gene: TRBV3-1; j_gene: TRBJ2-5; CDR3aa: CASSQDRTFQETQYF
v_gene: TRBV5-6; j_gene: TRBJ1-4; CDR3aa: CASSLPGLGREDEKLFF
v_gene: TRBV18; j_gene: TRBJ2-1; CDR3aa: CASSRRDRFNEQFF
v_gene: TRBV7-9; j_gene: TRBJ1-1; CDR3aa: CASSPQLQGVNTEAFF
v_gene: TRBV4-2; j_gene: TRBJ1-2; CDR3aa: CASSKQANYGYTF